In its sample, the clone carrying this TCR beta chain was seen once. The data derive from a study of blood T cell repertoires in COVID-19. Under the authors' procedure: Amplification from reference gene primers served as the basis for estimated nucleated cell counts. The method was immunoSEQ multiplex PCR; TCRdb's version includes in-frame clones alone and lacks a portion of them. V and J calls and clone size are copied from that table; D and trimming were computed from the DNA. The profile shows roughly 300,000 clones, approximately 85% of them singletons. Material: peripheral blood. The sequence was obtained from a woman in her forties or fifties with acute or convalescent COVID-19.

The CDR3 region has the DNA TGTGCCAGCAGCTTAGTAGGCGGGAGAGGGGCAGATACGCAGTATTTT. It yields the protein CASSLVGGRGADTQYF. This rearrangement joins TRBV7-2 to TRBJ2-3; 7 bases map to TRBD2. Trimming cost V 1 base and J 4 bases; bases outside gene matches: 8. This CDR3 has 16 amino acids. The germline V gene encodes CDR1 SGHTA and CDR2 FQGNSA.